This T cell receptor (beta chain) comes out of a study of T cell changes during pregnancy in multiple sclerosis (dated by TCRdb to between 2018 and 2020). About the full investigation: The study looked at changes in the T cell repertoire across pregnancy in women with multiple sclerosis.

With regard to this clone: Which antigen it targets is not known. The sample holds no much larger clone one base away, and base qualities are not on file.

Library prep was done by the immunoSEQ multiplex PCR assay. TCRdb stores this immuneACCESS table with in-frame sequences only. Part of the clones is absent; in the studies checked, under half of the shortfall reflects unresolved V genes, and no reason is known for the rest. The sample yields 80,000 to 100,000 clones; around 91% were counted once. The biggest ten clones account for around 1.7% of the sample. Trimming costs V 1 base and J 1 base, and their ends lie 7 bases apart. Sequences SGHNT (CDR1) and YENEEA (CDR2) are obtained from the germline V gene. The CDR3 has 14 amino acids, counting the end cysteine and phenylalanine. The entry retains the CDR3 DNA only, 42 bases that are in frame from base 1.

The source material was peripheral blood, sampled after pregnancy. The sequence joins TRBV11-3 to TRBJ1-1; the D gene is not confidently resolved. This sequence was found in a female donor in good health, enrolled as a control in a pregnancy study. The CDR3 here reads CASSLGRRNTEAFF. The bases are TGTGCCAGCAGCTTAGGACGGAGGAACACTGAAGCTTTCTTT.